A single sample gave rise to the 6 T cell receptor beta chains below, sequenced in a study of T cell repertoires in cytomegalovirus infection. These receptors lack a known antigen. One entry per CDR3 protein, called by TCRdb with MiXCR from the reads. The data show about 770,000 distinct CDR3 sequences, 25% to 35% seen once. Sample: cultured CD8+ T cells from PBMCs, taken from culture after CMV antigen stimulation. These receptors were collected from a human donor in good health (CMV status not recorded). Some clones in this sample may be carry-over from other donors' samples.

The V call is TRBV7-6, the J call TRBJ2-7; D not resolved. This CDR3 comprises 12 residues. Trimming stripped 3 bases from V and 5 bases from J, with 8 bases between. Per germline, CDR1 SGHVS and CDR2 FNYEAQ. The CDR3 nucleotides are TGTGCCAGCAGCTTCCTAGGGAACGAGCAGTACGTC. Its translation: CASSFLGNEQYV.

The chain employs TRBV20-1 and TRBJ2-1, with D maybe TRBD1 (6 bases). Germline assignment: CDR1 DFQATT and CDR2 SNEGSKA (reference sequence). This CDR3 is 16 amino acids long. V was shortened by 3 bases and J by 5 bases, with 20 bases between the two germline ends. In nucleotides, the CDR3 is TGCAGTGCTAGGAATGGACAGCAATTCCTTGACAATGAGCAGTTCTTC. It codes for CSARNGQQFLDNEQFF.

The chain links TRBV23-1 to TRBJ2-7; possible D gene TRBD1, 6 bases. TRBV23-1 is known as an ORF, though its function is uncertain. The CDR3 length is 15 residues. The V end was cut by 7 bases, the J end by 4 bases, with 20 bases between. CDR3 nucleotide sequence: TGCGCCAGCAACTTCCACCGGACAGTGGTTTACGAGCAGTACGTC. Translated, it gives CASNFHRTVVYEQYV.

This rearrangement joins TRBV13 to TRBJ2-5, with D perhaps matching TRBD1 (6 bases). The CDR3 is 12 residues long. Germline lookup yields CDR1 PRHDT and CDR2 FYEKMQ (reference sequence). Trimming cost V 5 bases and J 7 bases, with 11 bases left between them. The CDR3 here is CASSPGDGTQYF. The CDR3 bases are TGTGCCAGCAGCCCAGGGGACGGGACCCAGTACTTC.

This rearrangement joins TRBV4-3 to TRBJ1-6, with 9 positions matching TRBD1. Trimming at V came to 3 bases and at J to 7 bases, leaving 1 base not matched to a gene. CDR1 is LGHNA, CDR2 YSLEER, per germline. This CDR3 comprises 14 residues. CDR3 bases: TGCGCCAGCAGCCAGGGGACAGGGAATTCACCCCTCCACTTT. Translation gives CASSQGTGNSPLHF.

The chain carries TRBV12-3 or TRBV12-4 and TRBJ1-6; possible D gene TRBD1, 6 bases. The V and J ends lost 7 bases and 7 bases respectively, with 14 bases between them. The CDR3 contains 14 residues. In nucleotides, the CDR3 is TGTGCCAGCACCTCCGCAGGGGTCAATTCACCCCTCCACTTT. Amino acid sequence: CASTSAGVNSPLHF.